Below, 18 T cell receptor beta chains from the same sample are listed, as sequenced in a study of blood T cell repertoires in COVID-19. Only in-frame clones appear in the TCRdb table, and some are missing; sequencing was by immunoSEQ multiplex PCR. Of 150,000 to 200,000 clones in the sample, approximately 78% were seen once. The sequencing sample was made of peripheral blood. The source of these receptors is a woman older than 75 with active or convalescent COVID-19.

The chain links TRBV9 to TRBJ1-6; D possibly corresponds to TRBD1 (6 bases). V lost 3 bases and J lost 10, with 14 bases in between. From germline, CDR1 is SGDLS and CDR2 YYNGEE. This CDR3 region has 14 residues. The CDR3 bases are TGTGCCAGCAGCGACTCACAGGGCTGGTCACCCCTCCACTTT. Translation gives CASSDSQGWSPLHF.

The V and J genes are TRBV27 and TRBJ2-7; the D gene is possibly TRBD2 (6 bases). Germline values: CDR1 MNHEY, CDR2 SMNVEV (reference sequence). With 6 bases removed from V and 6 bases from J, the gap between germline ends came to 18 bases. CDR3 size: 14 residues. In DNA form, the CDR3 reads TGTGCCAGCAGACTCAACCGGGACTCCAGCGAGCAGTACTTC. It is translated as CASRLNRDSSEQYF.

The chain combines TRBV10-2 with TRBJ2-1; a weak D match, TRBD2 (6 bases). CDR3 size: 14 residues. CDR1 is WSHSY, CDR2 SAAADI, per germline. V was pared by 6 bases and J by 2 bases, with 11 bases between. DNA of the CDR3: TGCGCCAGCAGGGGGGACTCCACCTACAATGAGCAGTTCTTC. It codes for CASRGDSTYNEQFF.

With respect to this clone: The limits of the CDR3 on the DNA are not certain, so only TCRdb's listed CDR3 is given. The chain links TRBV25-1 to TRBJ1-1; whether TRBD1, the table's D call, matches the DNA was not checked. The germline CDR1 and CDR2 sequences are MGHDK and SYGVNS. A total of 12 residues make up the CDR3, ends included. CDR3 protein: CASSEWGQGTFF.

The table lists this clone with a count of one. The rearrangement uses TRBV5-4 and TRBJ1-2; TRBD1 matches 8 bases. Looked up from germline, CDR1 is SGHNT and CDR2 is YYREEE (reference sequence). The J segment lost 7 bases and the V segment lost 1 base, leaving 6 bases of the junction unmatched. The CDR3 runs to 14 residues. The CDR3 DNA reads TGTGCCAGCAGCTTGATGGGACAGGAGTCTGGCTACACCTTC. It specifies CASSLMGQESGYTF.

The gene calls are TRBV18 and TRBJ1-5; a weak D match, TRBD1 (5 bases). Germline CDR1 is KGHSH and CDR2 is LQKENI. The ends were cut back, 6 bases at V and 1 base at J, with 13 bases in the middle. This CDR3 is built from 15 residues. CDR3 in DNA: TGTGCCAGCTCTTCGGGAGGGGCGAGCAATCAGCCCCAGCATTTT. Its protein is CASSSGGASNQPQHF. The whole variable domain, remainder taken from reference TRBV18 and TRBJ1-5, is NAGVMQNPRHLVRRRGQEARLRCSPMKGHSHVYWYRQLPEEGLKFMVYLQKENIIDESGMPKERFSAEFPKEGPSILRIQQVVRGDSAAYFCASSSGGASNQPQHFGDGTRLSIL.

The gene calls are TRBV12-2 and TRBJ1-3. TRBV12-2 counts as a pseudogene. CDR3 length: 16 residues. CDR3 coding DNA: TGTGCAAGTCGCTTAGGTGCGGGACGCTCTGGAAACACCATATATTTT. It specifies CASRLGAGRSGNTIYF.

The chain joins TRBV4-3 to TRBJ1-2; 8 nucleotides match TRBD1. The CDR3 length is 16 residues. In germline, CDR1 is LGHNA, CDR2 YSLEER. Trimming took 4 bases from V and 3 from J; bases not matched to a gene: 10. CDR3 DNA: TGCGCCAGCAGCCGATCCCGGACAGGGCTACACTATGGCTACACCTTC. Encoded protein: CASSRSRTGLHYGYTF.

This clone has a handful of counts. The rearrangement joins TRBV5-1 to TRBJ1-1; a weak D match, TRBD1 (5 bases). V gave up 2 bases and J gave up 3 bases, with 11 bases separating them. The CDR3 extends over 14 amino acids. Germline CDR1 SGHRS, CDR2 YFSETQ. In DNA, the CDR3 is TGCGCCAGCAGCTTCGGCAGGGCTGACACTGAAGCTTTCTTT. Translating it yields CASSFGRADTEAFF.

The chain is built from TRBV5-1 and TRBJ1-2, with 8 bases identical to TRBD1. Germline CDR1 SGHRS, CDR2 YFSETQ. The CDR3 length is 15 residues. Trimming cost V 4 bases and J 0 bases; bases outside gene matches: 5. The CDR3 DNA follows: TGCGCCAGCAGCCGACAGGGGACGTCTAACTATGGCTACACCTTC. It codes for CASSRQGTSNYGYTF.

The rearrangement uses TRBV5-5 and TRBJ2-7, with 11 bases fitting TRBD1. The CDR3 totals 14 residues. Trimming removed 4 bases from V and 4 bases from J; junction bases left unmatched: 4. Germline lookup yields CDR1 SGHKS and CDR2 YYEKEE (reference sequence). The CDR3 nucleotides are TGTGCCAGCAGCCGCGGACAGGGGGCTTACGAGCAGTACTTC. Translating gives CASSRGQGAYEQYF.

In its sample, this clone was seen a few times. V and J are TRBV28 and TRBJ2-7; TRBD1 agrees at 8 bases. The CDR3 sequence is 15 residues long. Per the germline V gene, CDR1 is MDHEN and CDR2 is SYDVKM. Germline trimming cut 8 bases from V and 3 bases from J; bases unmatched to any gene: 12. As DNA, the CDR3 is TGTGCCAGCCGGAGCCTGGACAGGGTTGTCTACGAGCAGTACTTC. It codes for CASRSLDRVVYEQYF.

The sample holds one count of this clone. The chain is built from TRBV5-1 and TRBJ2-3; possible D gene TRBD1, 5 bases. Trimming pared 2 bases from V and 2 bases from J, leaving 15 bases between. Looked up from germline, CDR1 is SGHRS and CDR2 is YFSETQ. The CDR3 consists of 16 residues. The CDR3 nucleotides are TGCGCCAGCAGCTTATGGCGATCAGGGAACACAGATACGCAGTATTTT. Translated: CASSLWRSGNTDTQYF.

This clone was observed a few times. The V and J genes are TRBV19 and TRBJ1-2; D possibly corresponds to TRBD1 (6 bases). The CDR3 is made up of 14 amino acids. Germline-derived CDR1 and CDR2 are LNHDA and SQIVND (reference sequence). Trimming took 8 bases from V and 7 from J, leaving 20 bases between them. The CDR3 protein is CASHLQGRVSGYTF. The CDR3 bases are TGTGCCAGTCATCTTCAGGGGCGCGTATCTGGCTACACCTTC. The variable domain in full, completed from reference TRBV19 and TRBJ1-2, reads DGGITQSPKYLFRKEGQNVTLSCEQNLNHDAMYWYRQDPGQGLRLIYYSQIVNDFQKGDIAEGYSVSREKKESFPLTVTSAQKNPTAFYLCASHLQGRVSGYTFGSGTRLTVV.

In this sample, this clone turned up a few times. The rearrangement joins TRBV2 to TRBJ1-1; D unresolved. V was shortened by 7 bases and J by 5 bases, with 14 bases between the two germline ends. The CDR3 runs to 13 residues. Per germline, CDR1 SNHLY and CDR2 FYNNEI. The CDR3 DNA follows: TGTGCCAGCATACAACTGGGGAGGACTGAAGCTTTCTTT. Translation: CASIQLGRTEAFF.

The chain links TRBV5-1 to TRBJ1-1; 7 bases line up with TRBD1. This CDR3 is built from 14 residues. Losses at the gene ends were 0 bases for V and 3 bases for J; bases not matched to a gene: 2. Germline loops: CDR1 SGHRS, CDR2 YFSETQ. The CDR3 loop reads CASSLGDRHTEAFF. The DNA for the CDR3 is TGCGCCAGCAGCTTGGGGGACAGACACACTGAAGCTTTCTTT.

This clone was observed a handful of times. J is TRBJ2-2 and V is TRBV2; D is undetermined. Germline lookup yields CDR1 SNHLY and CDR2 FYNNEI. V was clipped by 5 bases and J by 0 bases, with 7 bases between them. The CDR3 loop spans 14 amino acids. In nucleotides, the CDR3 is TGTGCCAGCAGTATCGGTCCGAACACCGGGGAGCTGTTTTTT. It codes for CASSIGPNTGELFF.

This clone showed up just a few times. V is TRBV4-1 and J is TRBJ2-7, with TRBD1 matching 11 bases. V trimming: 4 bases; J trimming: 2 bases; junction bases outside the gene matches: 7. The CDR3 is 16 residues long. Germline CDR1 and CDR2: MGHRA and YSYEKL. CDR3 sequence: CASSPGQGARAYEQYF. For the CDR3, the DNA is TGCGCCAGCAGCCCAGGACAGGGGGCGCGGGCCTACGAGCAGTACTTC.